A selection of T cell receptor beta chains follows, all from one sample in a study of blood T cell repertoires in COVID-19. Only in-frame clones appear in the TCRdb table, and some are missing; sequencing was by immunoSEQ multiplex PCR. Here the sample spans about 300,000 clones, about 89% being singletons. Sample: peripheral blood. These receptors were collected from a woman aged 25 to 39 with COVID-19, enrolled during active disease. CDR3s include the opening cysteine and the closing phenylalanine or tryptophan. The D gene is left open where the match is weak. A row's size may be missing; if present it is once, few, many or a size class.

D | size | J | V | DNA | CDR3
TRBD1 | NA | TRBJ1-2 | TRBV30 | TGTGCCTTCATAATTGACAGGGAGGCCTCCTATGGCTACACCTTC | CAFIIDREASYGYTF
TRBD1 | NA | TRBJ2-2 | TRBV3-1/TRBV3-2 | TGTGCCAGCAGCCGACCCCGGGACAGGCTCCCCTCTCCGTCCGGGGAGCTGTTTTTT | CASSRPRDRLPSPSGELFF
NA | NA | TRBJ2-5 | TRBV7-2 | TGTGCCAGCAGCTTAGGGGTGAGGGTAGAGACCCAGTACTTC | CASSLGVRVETQYF
TRBD1 | NA | TRBJ1-2 | TRBV5-1 | TGCGCCAGCAGCTTGGGGGACAGGGGTGCTAAAAATGGCTACACCTTC | CASSLGDRGAKNGYTF
TRBD2 | NA | TRBJ2-7 | TRBV7-8 | TGTGCCAGCAGCTCCGGGACTAGCGGTGGCGAGCAGTACTTC | CASSSGTSGGEQYF
TRBD1 | once | TRBJ2-5 | TRBV6-8 | TGTGCCAGCCCGGGACAGGGGATACAAGAGACCCAGTACTTC | CASPGQGIQETQYF
NA | NA | TRBJ1-5 | TRBV19 | TGTGCCAGTAGTGAGAAACAGGGCAATCAGCCCCAGCATTTT | CASSEKQGNQPQHF
TRBD2 | NA | TRBJ2-7 | TRBV27 | TGTGCCAGCAGTCGATCAACCGGGACTACCCAGCACTACGAGCAGTACTTC | CASSRSTGTTQHYEQYF
NA | NA | TRBJ2-2 | TRBV7-9 | TGTGCCAGCAGCTTTTCCGGATTTGGGCAAACTGACACCGGGGAGCTGTTTTTT | CASSFSGFGQTDTGELFF
NA | NA | TRBJ2-3 | TRBV7-8 | TGTGCCAGCAGCTTAATCCCCGGACTGGCCAGCACAGATACGCAGTATTTT | CASSLIPGLASTDTQYF
NA | NA | TRBJ1-2 | TRBV5-1 | TGCGCCAGCAGCCCGACAGTTACTAACTATGGCTACACCTTC | CASSPTVTNYGYTF
TRBD1 | NA | TRBJ1-4 | TRBV28 | TGTGCCAGCACCCTACACAGGGGGGGTGAAAAACTGTTTTTT | CASTLHRGGEKLFF
TRBD2 | NA | TRBJ2-3 | TRBV5-1 | TGCGCCAGCAGCTTGGAAGGCGGGAGAAGGGCAGATACGCAGTATTTT | CASSLEGGRRADTQYF
NA | NA | TRBJ1-1 | TRBV3-1/TRBV3-2 | TGTGCCAGCAGCCAAGATGTGGCAAACACTGAAGCTTTCTTT | CASSQDVANTEAFF
NA | NA | TRBJ2-3 | TRBV20-1 | TGCAGTGCTAGTAAGGTTGTGGCTAGCACGACAGATACGCAGTATTTT | CSASKVVASTTDTQYF
NA | once | TRBJ1-2 | TRBV2 | TGTGCCAGCACCAGGGGCGTATCTAACTATGGCTACACCTTC | CASTRGVSNYGYTF
NA | once | TRBJ2-3 | TRBV2 | TGTGCCAGCAGTGATGGAGGCACAGATACGCAGTATTTT | CASSDGGTDTQYF
NA | NA | TRBJ2-5 | TRBV9 | TGTGCCAGCTCCTTGGCGGGCCAACAAGAGACCCAGTACTTC | CASSLAGQQETQYF
NA | NA | TRBJ2-2 | TRBV6-6 | TGTGCCAGCAGTTTAAGACAGAACACCGGGGAGCTGTTTTTT | CASSLRQNTGELFF
NA | few | TRBJ1-2 | TRBV30 | TGTGCCTGGAGTCGAAGGGCACAGGGCTATGGCTACACCTTC | CAWSRRAQGYGYTF
TRBD1 | NA | TRBJ1-2 | TRBV6-1 | TGTGCCAGCAGTGAAACAGGGGGTGGCTACACCTTC | CASSETGGGYTF
NA | NA | TRBJ2-7 | TRBV19 | TGTGCCAGTAGTATAGCTGGGGGACTCCACGAGCAGTACTTC | CASSIAGGLHEQYF
TRBD2 | NA | TRBJ2-2 | TRBV10-2 | TGCGCCAGCGATGGACTAGATCGGGCCGGGGAGCTGTTTTTT | CASDGLDRAGELFF
TRBD1 | NA | TRBJ2-7 | TRBV15 | TGTGCCACCAGCCCCCGACAGGGTATCATTAGCGAGCAGTACTTC | CATSPRQGIISEQYF
TRBD2 | NA | TRBJ2-1 | TRBV29-1 | TGCAGCGCCCGGGGAGGGAATGAGCAGTTCTTC | CSARGGNEQFF
NA | NA | TRBJ1-5 | TRBV5-5 | TGTGCCAGCAGCTTTATAGGGACTGATCAGCCCCAGCATTTT | CASSFIGTDQPQHF
NA | few | TRBJ1-1 | TRBV20-1 | TGCAGTGCTGCACGTAGCCCTGAAGCTTTCTTT | CSAARSPEAFF
NA | NA | TRBJ2-1 | TRBV2 | TGTGCCAGCGCCCCCACTAGTAATGGTGAGCAGTTCTTC | CASAPTSNGEQFF
TRBD2 | NA | TRBJ2-7 | TRBV14 | TGTGCCAGCAGCCAACCCAGGAGTAGCGGGAGCTCCTACGAGCAGTACTTC | CASSQPRSSGSSYEQYF
NA | NA | TRBJ1-6 | TRBV7-2 | TGTGCCAGCAGCTTTACCGGGACTTACAGCTCCTATAATTCACCCCTCCACTTT | CASSFTGTYSSYNSPLHF
TRBD1 | NA | TRBJ1-2 | TRBV28 | TGTGCCAGCAGTTTTTCAACAGGGGGTTCCTATGGCTACACCTTC | CASSFSTGGSYGYTF
TRBD1 | NA | TRBJ2-2 | TRBV5-1 | TGCGCCAGCAGCTTGAGGGACAGGGGGAACACCGGGGAGCTGTTTTTT | CASSLRDRGNTGELFF
TRBD1 | NA | TRBJ1-1 | TRBV27 | TGTGCCAGCAGGGCTGGACAGGGGAACACTGAAGCTTTCTTT | CASRAGQGNTEAFF
NA | once | TRBJ1-2 | TRBV5-1 | TGCGCCAGCAGCTTGGACAAGTATGGCTACACCTTC | CASSLDKYGYTF
TRBD2 | once | TRBJ2-1 | TRBV5-1 | TGCGCCAGCAGCCCGGGGACTAGCGGGAGGAGGTATGAGCAGTTCTTC | CASSPGTSGRRYEQFF
NA | NA | TRBJ2-1 | TRBV10-2 | TGCGCCAGCAGTGAGATTAGCGGCAATGAGCAGTTCTTC | CASSEISGNEQFF
TRBD1 | NA | TRBJ1-1 | TRBV19 | TGTGCCAGTAGTACCCGGACAGGGGGCGGACCTGAAGCTTTCTTT | CASSTRTGGGPEAFF
NA | NA | TRBJ2-2 | TRBV29-1 | TGCAGCGTTCTCCTAGATTTCCCCGGGGAGCTGTTTTTT | CSVLLDFPGELFF
TRBD2 | NA | TRBJ2-1 | TRBV2 | TGTGCCAGCAGACATCCGGGACTAGCGGGAATTAATGAGCAGTTCTTC | CASRHPGLAGINEQFF
NA | NA | TRBJ1-5 | TRBV18 | TGTGCCAGCTCACCGGGGGCGGATCAGCCCCAGCATTTT | CASSPGADQPQHF
NA | NA | TRBJ1-1 | TRBV5-1 | TGCGCCAGCAGCTTGGTATCAACTCAACTTGAAGCTTTCTTT | CASSLVSTQLEAFF
NA | NA | TRBJ1-1 | TRBV11-2 | TGTGCCAGCAGCTTAGATCAGGGCACTGAAGCTTTCTTT | CASSLDQGTEAFF
NA | NA | TRBJ1-5 | TRBV15 | TGTGCCACCAGCAGAGATAGAGGGAAATATCAGCCCCAGCATTTT | CATSRDRGKYQPQHF
TRBD1 | NA | TRBJ2-7 | TRBV5-1 | TGCGCCAGCAGCCTCGGGACAGGGGACGAGCAGTACTTC | CASSLGTGDEQYF
NA | NA | TRBJ1-2 | TRBV5-4 | TGTGCCAGCAGCTTATTTACACAGGGTTTTTATGGCTACACCTTC | CASSLFTQGFYGYTF
TRBD1 | NA | TRBJ1-1 | TRBV6-5 | TGTGCCAGCAGTTTCGGTGGGACAGGGAGACCTGAAGCTTTCTTT | CASSFGGTGRPEAFF
TRBD1 | NA | TRBJ1-2 | TRBV11-2 | TGTGCCAGCAGCTCACTGGACAGGACAAACCCTACTAACTATGGCTACACCTTC | CASSSLDRTNPTNYGYTF
NA | few | TRBJ1-6 | TRBV5-1 | TGCGCCAGCAGTCCCGGGGGGCAGATCGTCTCACCCCTCCACTTT | CASSPGGQIVSPLHF
TRBD2 | once | TRBJ2-2 | TRBV9 | TGTGCCAGCAGCGTAGGCCTAGCGGGCACCGGGGAGCTGTTTTTT | CASSVGLAGTGELFF
TRBD1 | NA | TRBJ2-7 | TRBV25-1 | TGTGCCAGCAGACCGGGACAGGGGGCGGCCTACGAGCAGTACTTC | CASRPGQGAAYEQYF
NA | NA | TRBJ1-3 | TRBV3-1/TRBV3-2 | TGTGCCAGCAGCCAGACAGGTACTGGAAACACCATATATTTT | CASSQTGTGNTIYF
NA | NA | TRBJ1-4 | TRBV3-1/TRBV3-2 | TGTGCCAGCAGCCAAGGGGCAGCTTATGAAAAACTGTTTTTT | CASSQGAAYEKLFF
NA | NA | TRBJ2-3 | TRBV5-1 | TGCGCCAGCAGCTTGGGACTAGCAGGGGGCACAGATACGCAGTATTTT | CASSLGLAGGTDTQYF
NA | NA | TRBJ1-2 | TRBV27 | TGTGCCAGCAGCCTCACGGTGCAGGTCCCTAACTATGGCTACACCTTC | CASSLTVQVPNYGYTF
TRBD1 | NA | TRBJ1-2 | TRBV19 | TGTGCCAGTAGTATGTGGGACAGAAACCTCTATGGCTACACCTTC | CASSMWDRNLYGYTF
TRBD1 | NA | TRBJ2-7 | TRBV7-8 | TGTGCCAGCAGCTTAGATGACAGGGACCACGAGCAGTACTTC | CASSLDDRDHEQYF
TRBD2 | NA | TRBJ2-7 | TRBV27 | TGTGCCACCAAACGACTAGCGGGTCAATTACTAGCCTACGAGCAGTACTTC | CATKRLAGQLLAYEQYF
TRBD2 | NA | TRBJ2-7 | TRBV6-6 | TGTGCCAGCAGTTACTCGGCTAGCGGGTACGAGCAGTACTTC | CASSYSASGYEQYF
NA | NA | TRBJ2-5 | TRBV2 | TGTGCCAGCAGGACGGACACTTCAGGGACCCAGTACTTC | CASRTDTSGTQYF